The 10 T cell receptor delta chains below come from one sample, sequenced in a study of gamma-delta T cells after stem cell transplantation. TCRdb processed the RT-PCR reads again with the CATT caller. The data show approximately 2,400 delta-chain clones, over 2% seen once. The sample was gamma-delta T cells. These receptors were taken from a human donor. It is not recorded whose cells these are; they may come from a transplant donor.

There are a few counts of this clone. This chain uses TRDV2 with TRDJ1; the match to TRDD3 covers 8 bases. Germline loops: CDR1 GEAIGNYY, CDR2 EKD. V trimming: 3 bases; J trimming: 0 bases; junction bases outside the gene matches: 8. This CDR3 has 16 residues. CDR3 sequence reads: CACDEVLGADTDKLIF. The DNA of the CDR3 is TGTGCCTGTGACGAAGTACTGGGGGCCGACACCGATAAACTCATCTTT.

Comments on this clone: This probably arose from a read error, given a far larger clone one base away. The chain is built from TRDV2 and TRDJ1; D is unclear. This CDR3 has 16 amino acids. The ends were cut back, 0 bases at V and 0 bases at J, with 13 bases in the middle. Per germline, CDR1 GEAIGNYY and CDR2 EKD. The CDR3 loop is CACDTVEIRNTDKLIF. For the CDR3, the DNA is TGTGCCTGTGACACCGTGGAGATAAGGAACACCGATAAACTCATCTTT.

This clone has a handful of counts. Given a much more abundant clone one base away, this may be a read error. Distinct nucleotide sequences in the sample also encode this CDR3. As DNA, the CDR3 is TGTGCCTGCGACACCGTGGGTACTGGGGGATACCGAGGGAGTACCGATAAACTCATCTTT. Translated, it gives CACDTVGTGGYRGSTDKLIF. The chain links TRDV2 to TRDJ1; 12 bases map to TRDD3. Germline CDR1 reads GEAIGNYY; CDR2 reads EKD. The CDR3 is 20 amino acids.

The V call is TRDV2, the J call TRDJ1; TRDD3 agrees at 9 bases. Per germline, CDR1 GEAIGNYY and CDR2 EKD. V trimming: 1 base; J trimming: 0 bases; junction bases outside the gene matches: 11. The CDR3 loop spans 18 amino acids. The CDR3 DNA is TGTGCCTGTGACACGTTAGGTACTGGGGGACGGTACACCGATAAACTCATCTTT. Translating gives CACDTLGTGGRYTDKLIF.

The chain carries TRDV2 and TRDJ1; D perhaps matches TRDD3 (6 bases). CDR1 GEAIGNYY and CDR2 EKD come from the germline V gene. The CDR3 is 17 amino acids. V was clipped by 0 bases and J by 0 bases, with 16 bases between them. The CDR3 loop reads CACDTVVGAPYTDKLIF. DNA for the CDR3: TGTGCCTGTGACACCGTGGTGGGGGCCCCGTACACCGATAAACTCATCTTT.

Note on this clone: Since a much larger clone is just one base distant, this may be a read error. This chain joins TRDV1 and TRDJ1; 7 nucleotides line up with TRDD3. Germline CDR1 is TSWWSYY and CDR2 is QGS. With V trimmed by 0 bases and J by 1 base, 32 bases remained unmatched. This CDR3 has 25 amino acids. DNA of the CDR3: TGTGCTCTTGGGGAACTGGCTTTCTCTCCACTTCCATTCGCCCTGGGGGTAGGGTCCACCGATAAACTCATCTTT. Its protein product is CALGELAFSPLPFALGVGSTDKLIF.

This clone is medium-sized in the sample. This chain links TRDV2 with TRDJ3; the match to TRDD3 covers 7 bases. The CDR3 extends over 16 amino acids. The germline V gene has CDR1 GEAIGNYY and CDR2 EKD. J lost 3 bases, V lost 2 bases, and 3 bases had no gene match. The CDR3 reads CACDRLGDWDTRQMFF. For the CDR3, the DNA is TGTGCCTGTGACAGGTTGGGGGACTGGGACACCCGACAGATGTTTTTC.

Sample share makes this clone medium-sized. This chain connects TRDV2 to TRDJ1, with 13 bases fitting TRDD3. Germline CDR1 GEAIGNYY, CDR2 EKD. The CDR3 is made up of 17 amino acids. V trimming: 0 bases; J trimming: 3 bases; junction bases outside the gene matches: 6. The CDR3 spells CACDTLLGDTQSDKLIF. The CDR3 nucleotides are TGTGCCTGTGACACCCTACTGGGGGATACGCAATCCGATAAACTCATCTTT.

This clone was seen more than once but under ten times. The J gene is TRDJ1, the V gene TRDV2; 10 nucleotides match TRDD3. This CDR3 has 19 residues. The J segment lost 0 bases and the V segment lost 3 bases, leaving 15 bases of the junction unmatched. CDR1 and CDR2 (germline): GEAIGNYY, EKD. The chain's CDR3 is CACDLVGTGGSRYTDKLIF. In DNA, the CDR3 is TGTGCCTGTGACCTTGTTGGGACTGGGGGATCTAGGTACACCGATAAACTCATCTTT.

This clone occurred a few times. The V gene is TRDV2, the J gene TRDJ1; 10 bases match TRDD3. CDR1 is GEAIGNYY and CDR2 is EKD in the germline V gene. Germline trimming cut 0 bases from V and 0 bases from J; bases unmatched to any gene: 3. The CDR3 sequence is 16 residues long. CDR3 DNA sequence: TGTGCCTGTGACACCGTGGGGGATACCAACACCGATAAACTCATCTTT. It translates to CACDTVGDTNTDKLIF.